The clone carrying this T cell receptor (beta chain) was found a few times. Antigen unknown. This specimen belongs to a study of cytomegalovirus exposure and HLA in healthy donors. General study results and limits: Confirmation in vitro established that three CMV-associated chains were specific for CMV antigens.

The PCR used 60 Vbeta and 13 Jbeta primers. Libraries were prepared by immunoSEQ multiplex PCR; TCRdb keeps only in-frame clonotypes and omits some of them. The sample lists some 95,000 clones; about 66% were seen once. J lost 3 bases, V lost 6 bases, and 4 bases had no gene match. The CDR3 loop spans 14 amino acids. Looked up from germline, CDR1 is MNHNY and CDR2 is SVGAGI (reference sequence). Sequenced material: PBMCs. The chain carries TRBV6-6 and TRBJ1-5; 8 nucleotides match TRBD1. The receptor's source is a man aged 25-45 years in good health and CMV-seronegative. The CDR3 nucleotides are TGTGCCAGCAGGGACAGGGCCCCCAATCAGCCCCAGCATTTT. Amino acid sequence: CASRDRAPNQPQHF.